Below are 9 T cell receptor beta chains sequenced from a single sample in a study of a mutant IDH1 vaccine in newly diagnosed glioma (dated by TCRdb to the early 2020s). These receptors' targets are unknown. Libraries were prepared through the immunoSEQ multiplex PCR assay. TCRdb retrieved this table from immuneACCESS and kept in-frame rearrangements only. Not all clones are present; in checked studies, unresolved V genes account for under half, and no reason is known for the remainder. This sample comprises under 70,000 clones, over 70% of them detected only once. 10% to 15% of the sample is held by the ten biggest clonotypes. Interpreted using the paper, the time point label stands for: week 23, last vaccination. Each vaccine dose, consisting of 300 ug of a 20-mer mutant IDH1 peptide in Montanide, was administered subcutaneously with topical imiquimod. This specimen consisted of PBMCs, obtained from a glioma patient whose treatment included an IDH1 peptide vaccine. The origin of the receptors is a man aged 18 to 30 with glioma.

This clone has only one observation. CDR3 loop: CASSGGVTYEQYF. Here the CDR3 DNA reads TGTGCCAGCAGTGGCGGAGTTACCTACGAGCAGTACTTC. The chain employs TRBV2 and TRBJ2-7; unclear D gene. CDR3 size: 13 residues. Germline values: CDR1 SNHLY, CDR2 FYNNEI. Trimming removed 4 bases from V and 2 bases from J, with 9 bases in between.

This clone showed up just once. The rearrangement joins TRBV10-3 to TRBJ2-5, with 7 bases fitting TRBD2. Germline V gene sequence: CDR1 ENHRY, CDR2 SYGVKD. V shed 0 bases and J 0 bases; nucleotides not matched to a gene: 10. The CDR3 runs 18 residues. This CDR3 is CAISESMGGGSYQETQYF. The CDR3 bases are TGTGCCATCAGTGAGTCGATGGGGGGGGGATCGTACCAAGAGACCCAGTACTTC.

V and J are TRBV6-5 and TRBJ1-2; TRBD1 might be the D (6 bases). V lost 10 bases and J 2 bases, leaving 14 bases between the germline ends. Germline V lookup: CDR1 MNHEY, CDR2 SVGAGI. The CDR3 extends over 13 amino acids. This chain's CDR3 is CATRFGQNYGYTF. CDR3 in DNA: TGTGCCACCCGATTCGGACAGAACTATGGCTACACCTTC.

The chain combines TRBV6-6 with TRBJ2-5; 8 positions agree with TRBD2. Germline assignment: CDR1 MNHNY and CDR2 SVGAGI (reference sequence). The J segment lost 5 bases and the V segment lost 6 bases, leaving 8 bases of the junction unmatched. There are 14 residues in the CDR3. The CDR3 bases are TGTGCCAGCAGGGCGACGGGGGGGCTGGAGACCCAGTACTTC. Translating gives CASRATGGLETQYF.

The chain joins TRBV15 to TRBJ2-5, with D uncertain. The CDR3 has 14 residues. V lost 3 bases and J 7 bases, leaving 15 bases between the germline ends. Germline lookup yields CDR1 LNHNV and CDR2 YYDKDF (reference sequence). CDR3 residues: CATSSSVGVGTQYF. The CDR3, as DNA: TGTGCCACCAGCAGCAGCGTTGGGGTTGGGACCCAGTACTTC.

This chain uses TRBV5-1 with TRBJ2-1; D might be TRBD2 (6 bases). The V end lost 5 bases, the J end lost 8 bases, and 11 bases lay between the germline ends. Germline lookup yields CDR1 SGHRS and CDR2 YFSETQ. There are 12 residues in the CDR3. The CDR3 sequence is CASRASVDEQFF. CDR3 bases: TGCGCCAGCAGGGCTAGCGTGGATGAGCAGTTCTTC.

This rearrangement joins TRBV9 to TRBJ2-2; TRBD2 might be the D (5 bases). V was cut by 0 bases and J by 7 bases, with 13 bases left in between. The CDR3 is 15 amino acids. Germline CDR1 SGDLS, CDR2 YYNGEE. This chain's CDR3 is CASSVASRGLGELFF. In nucleotides, the CDR3 is TGTGCCAGCAGCGTAGCCTCCCGAGGACTCGGGGAGCTGTTTTTT.

This chain uses TRBV29-1 with TRBJ1-2; no firm D call. The germline gives CDR1 SQVTM, CDR2 ANQGSEA. Trimming cost V 5 bases and J 8 bases, with 9 bases left between them. The CDR3 loop spans 10 amino acids. The CDR3 DNA is TGCAGCGTTCGGGGTAACGGCTACACCTTC. Residues: CSVRGNGYTF.

The chain employs TRBV6-6 and TRBJ2-1; D is uncertain. Trimming pared 0 bases from V and 6 bases from J, leaving 15 bases between. This CDR3 is built from 16 residues. Germline V gives CDR1 MNHNY, CDR2 SVGAGI (reference sequence). CDR3 nucleotide sequence: TGTGCCAGCAGTTACTCGAGGCAAGTCCGCACCAATGAGCAGTTCTTC. It translates to CASSYSRQVRTNEQFF.